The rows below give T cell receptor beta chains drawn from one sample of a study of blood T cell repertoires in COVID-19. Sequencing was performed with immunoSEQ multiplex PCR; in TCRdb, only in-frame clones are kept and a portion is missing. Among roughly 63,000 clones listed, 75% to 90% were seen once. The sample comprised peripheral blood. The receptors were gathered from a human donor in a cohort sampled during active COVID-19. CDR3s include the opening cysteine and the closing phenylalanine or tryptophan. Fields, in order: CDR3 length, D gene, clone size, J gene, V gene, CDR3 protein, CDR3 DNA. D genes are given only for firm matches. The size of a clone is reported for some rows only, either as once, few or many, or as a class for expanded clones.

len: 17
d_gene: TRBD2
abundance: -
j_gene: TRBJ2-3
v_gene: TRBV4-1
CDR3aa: CASSQVPVRGRAVTQYF
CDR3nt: TGCGCCAGCAGCCAAGTTCCTGTACGTGGGAGGGCCGTTACGCAGTATTTT

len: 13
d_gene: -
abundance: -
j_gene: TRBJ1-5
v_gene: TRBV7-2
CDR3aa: CASSRQDLQPQHF
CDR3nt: TGTGCCAGCAGTCGGCAGGATCTCCAGCCCCAGCATTTT

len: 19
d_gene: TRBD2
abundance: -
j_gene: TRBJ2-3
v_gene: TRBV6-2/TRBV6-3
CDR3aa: CASSYDSGTSGTRGVSQYF
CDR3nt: TGTGCCAGCAGCTATGACTCCGGGACTAGCGGGACCCGAGGGGTTTCGCAGTATTTT

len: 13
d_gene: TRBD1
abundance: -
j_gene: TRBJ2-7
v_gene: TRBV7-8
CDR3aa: CASSFGQAYEQYF
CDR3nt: TGTGCCAGCAGCTTTGGACAGGCCTACGAGCAGTACTTC

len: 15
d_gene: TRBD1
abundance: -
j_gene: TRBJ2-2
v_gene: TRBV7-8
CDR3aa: CASSSRTGGNGELFF
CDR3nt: TGTGCCAGCAGCTCAAGGACAGGGGGTAACGGGGAGCTGTTTTTT

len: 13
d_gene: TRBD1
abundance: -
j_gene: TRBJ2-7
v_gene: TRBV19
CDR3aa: CASSSTGGYEQYF
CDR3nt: TGTGCCAGTAGCTCAACAGGGGGGTACGAGCAGTACTTC

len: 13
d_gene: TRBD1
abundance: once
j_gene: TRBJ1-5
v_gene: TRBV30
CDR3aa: CAFRDSANQPQHF
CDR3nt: TGTGCCTTCAGGGACAGCGCCAATCAGCCCCAGCATTTT

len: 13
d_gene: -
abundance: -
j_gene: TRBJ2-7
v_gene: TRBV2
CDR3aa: CASRAGQTYEQYF
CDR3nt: TGTGCCAGCAGAGCCGGACAGACCTACGAGCAATACTTC

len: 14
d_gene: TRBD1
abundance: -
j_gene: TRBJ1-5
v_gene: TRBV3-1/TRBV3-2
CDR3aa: CASSLGQANQPQHF
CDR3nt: TGTGCCAGCAGCCTGGGACAGGCAAATCAGCCCCAGCATTTT

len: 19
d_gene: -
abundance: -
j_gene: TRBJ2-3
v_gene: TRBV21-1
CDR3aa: CASSKPNWGTSGSTDTQYF
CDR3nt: TGTGCCAGCAGCAAACCAAACTGGGGGACTAGCGGGAGCACAGATACGCAGTATTTT

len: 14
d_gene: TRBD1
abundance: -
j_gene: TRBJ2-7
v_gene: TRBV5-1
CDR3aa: CASSSGQPRYEQYF
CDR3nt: TGCGCCAGCAGTTCGGGACAGCCACGATACGAGCAGTACTTC

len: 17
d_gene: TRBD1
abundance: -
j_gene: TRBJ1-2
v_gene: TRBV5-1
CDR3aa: CASSPGQGPLKNYGYTF
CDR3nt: TGCGCCAGCAGTCCGGGACAGGGACCCCTTAAGAACTATGGCTACACCTTC

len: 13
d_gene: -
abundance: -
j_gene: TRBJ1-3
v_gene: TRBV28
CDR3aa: CASVNRESYTIYF
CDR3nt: TGTGCCAGCGTAAACAGGGAATCGTACACCATATATTTT

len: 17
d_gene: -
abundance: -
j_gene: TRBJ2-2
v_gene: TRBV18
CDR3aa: CASSPFQGPGGTGELFF
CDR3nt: TGTGCCAGCTCACCTTTCCAGGGCCCCGGTGGGACCGGGGAGCTGTTTTTT

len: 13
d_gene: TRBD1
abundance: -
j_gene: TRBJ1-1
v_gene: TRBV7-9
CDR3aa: CASSGQGNTEAFF
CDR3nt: TGTGCCAGCAGCGGACAGGGGAACACTGAAGCTTTCTTT

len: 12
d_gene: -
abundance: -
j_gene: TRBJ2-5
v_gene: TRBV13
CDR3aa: CASSRRRETQYF
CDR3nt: TGTGCCAGCAGCAGGAGGAGAGAGACCCAGTACTTC

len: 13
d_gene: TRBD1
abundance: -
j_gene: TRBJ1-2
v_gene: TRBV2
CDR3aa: CASRPDREYGYTF
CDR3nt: TGTGCCAGCAGGCCGGACAGGGAATACGGCTACACCTTC

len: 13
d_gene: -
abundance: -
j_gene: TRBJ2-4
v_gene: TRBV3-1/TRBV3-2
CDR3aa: CASSPGTKNIQYF
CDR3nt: TGTGCCAGCAGTCCCGGGACCAAAAACATTCAGTACTTC

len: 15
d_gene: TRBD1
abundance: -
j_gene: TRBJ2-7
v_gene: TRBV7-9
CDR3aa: CASSTRTGTIYEQYF
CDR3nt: TGTGCCAGCAGCACTCGGACAGGAACTATCTACGAGCAGTACTTC

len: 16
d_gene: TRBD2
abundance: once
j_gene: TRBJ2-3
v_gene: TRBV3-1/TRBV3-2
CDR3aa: CASSKPSGGYSDTQYF
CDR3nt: TGTGCCAGCAGCAAACCTAGCGGGGGTTATTCAGATACGCAGTATTTT

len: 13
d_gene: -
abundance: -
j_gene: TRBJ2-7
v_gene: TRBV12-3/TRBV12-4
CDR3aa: CASSFRLAFEQYF
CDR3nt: TGTGCCAGCAGTTTTAGGCTAGCTTTCGAGCAGTACTTC

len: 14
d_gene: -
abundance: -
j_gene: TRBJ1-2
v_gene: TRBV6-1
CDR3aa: CASSEYLRVGGYTF
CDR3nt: TGTGCCAGCAGTGAATACCTCAGGGTGGGAGGCTACACCTTC